One and the same sample provided the 9 T cell receptor beta chains below, sequenced in a study of T cell changes during pregnancy in multiple sclerosis. Data came from immunoSEQ multiplex PCR; TCRdb stores just in-frame clones and leaves some out. The data show 65,000 or so clones, about nine tenths seen once. The sequencing used peripheral blood, collected in the second trimester of pregnancy. Every receptor here comes from a female donor in good health, enrolled as a control in a pregnancy study.

In this sample, this clone turned up once. The CDR3 DNA is TGTGCCAGCACAAAGACTGTCGGGGACTCCTACGAGCAGTACTTC. Its protein product is CASTKTVGDSYEQYF. The rearrangement joins TRBV28 to TRBJ2-7, with TRBD2 as a possible D gene (5 bases). Germline V gene data show CDR1 as MDHEN and CDR2 as SYDVKM. Deletions cut 7 bases from V and 0 bases from J, with 16 bases between. The CDR3 loop spans 15 amino acids.

The chain joins TRBV4-2 to TRBJ2-1; D is possibly TRBD2 (6 bases). With 0 bases removed from V and 0 bases from J, the gap between germline ends came to 18 bases. The CDR3 extends over 19 amino acids. Germline loops: CDR1 LGHNA, CDR2 YNFKEQ. CDR3 residues: CASSQEYRGRLLSYNEQFF. The CDR3, as DNA: TGTGCCAGCAGCCAAGAGTATCGAGGGAGGCTCCTCTCCTACAATGAGCAGTTCTTC.

In its sample, this clone was seen once. This chain links TRBV4-1 with TRBJ1-3; TRBD1 agrees at 12 bases. The junction had 1 base not matched to a gene; V was cut back by 4 bases and J by 6 bases. Germline values: CDR1 MGHRA, CDR2 YSYEKL. CDR3 length: 14 residues. The CDR3, as DNA: TGCGCCAGCAGCCCGGGACAGGGGGCAAACACCATATATTTT. It specifies CASSPGQGANTIYF.

V is TRBV5-4 and J is TRBJ1-1; 7 nucleotides agree with TRBD1. Germline V gene lookup returns CDR1 SGHNT and CDR2 YYREEE (reference sequence). The CDR3 loop spans 13 amino acids. Trimming removed 2 bases from V and 3 bases from J; junction bases left unmatched: 1. Here the CDR3 DNA reads TGTGCCAGCAGCTTTGACAGGGACACTGAAGCTTTCTTT. It encodes CASSFDRDTEAFF.

This clone was observed a handful of times. V usage is TRBV12-1 and J usage is TRBJ2-1; the listed D gene, TRBD2, was not tested against the DNA. TRBV12-1 is a documented pseudogene. The CDR3 contains 18 residues. The CDR3 region is CASSFGFSGRVSYNEQFF. CDR3 nucleotide sequence: TGTGCCAGCAGCTTTGGCTTTAGCGGGAGGGTATCCTACAATGAGCAGTTCTTC.

The table lists this clone with a few counts. The V gene is TRBV28, the J gene TRBJ1-1, with TRBD1 matching 7 bases. Germline CDR1 MDHEN, CDR2 SYDVKM. CDR3 length equals 14 residues. J lost 1 base, V lost 4 bases, and 3 bases had no gene match. The CDR3 region has the DNA TGTGCCAGCAGTTACAGGGGAGGGAACACTGAAGCTTTCTTT. Translation gives CASSYRGGNTEAFF.

The V gene is TRBV6-1, the J gene TRBJ2-7; D may be TRBD2 (6 bases). The length of the CDR3 is 15 residues. The germline gives CDR1 MNHNS, CDR2 SASEGT. V lost 3 bases, J lost 2 bases, and 14 bases lay in between. The CDR3 DNA reads as TGTGCCAGCAGTGATTTAGGCGGGGCAGCCTACGAGCAGTACTTC. Amino acid sequence: CASSDLGGAAYEQYF.

The chain combines TRBV21-1 with TRBJ2-7; the tabulated D call, TRBD2, remains unverified against the DNA. TRBV21-1 counts as a pseudogene. The length of the CDR3 is 15 residues. The CDR3 spells CASSKGRRDCYEQYF. The CDR3 DNA sequence: TGTGCCAGCAGCAAAGGGAGGAGGGACTGCTACGAGCAGTACTTC.

This clone was counted once. This sequence joins TRBV5-6 and TRBJ2-1; 8 nucleotides line up with TRBD2. J was trimmed by 4 bases and V by 4 bases; bases with no gene match: 16. CDR3 length: 18 amino acids. CDR1 SGHDT and CDR2 YYEEEE come from the germline V gene. This chain's CDR3 is CASSLGELRLALYNEQFF. The CDR3 DNA reads TGTGCCAGCAGCCTGGGGGAACTCAGACTAGCGTTATACAATGAGCAGTTCTTC.